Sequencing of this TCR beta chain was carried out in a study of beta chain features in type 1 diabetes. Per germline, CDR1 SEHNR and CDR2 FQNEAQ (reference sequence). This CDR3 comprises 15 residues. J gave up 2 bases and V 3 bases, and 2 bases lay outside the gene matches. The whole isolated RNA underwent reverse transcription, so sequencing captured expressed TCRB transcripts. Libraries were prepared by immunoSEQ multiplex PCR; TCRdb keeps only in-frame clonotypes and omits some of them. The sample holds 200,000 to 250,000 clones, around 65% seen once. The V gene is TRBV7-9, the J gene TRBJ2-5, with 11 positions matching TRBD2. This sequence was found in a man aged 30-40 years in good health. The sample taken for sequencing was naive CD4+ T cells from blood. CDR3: CASSLTSGNQETQYF. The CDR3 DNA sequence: TGTGCCAGCAGCTTGACTAGCGGGAATCAAGAGACCCAGTACTTC.